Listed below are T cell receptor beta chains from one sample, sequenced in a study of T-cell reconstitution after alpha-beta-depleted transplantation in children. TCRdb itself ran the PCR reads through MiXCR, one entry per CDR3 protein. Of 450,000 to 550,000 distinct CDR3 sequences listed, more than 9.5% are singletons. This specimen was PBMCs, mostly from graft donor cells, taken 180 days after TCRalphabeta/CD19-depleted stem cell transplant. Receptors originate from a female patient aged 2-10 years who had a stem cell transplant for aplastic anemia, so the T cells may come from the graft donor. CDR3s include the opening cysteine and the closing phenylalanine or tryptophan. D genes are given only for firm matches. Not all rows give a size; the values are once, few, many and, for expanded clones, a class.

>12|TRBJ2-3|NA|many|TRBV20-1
TGCAGTGCAGTACCGGGACACGCAACGCAGTATTTT
CSAVPGHATQYF
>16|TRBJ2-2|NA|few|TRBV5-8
TGTGCCAGCAGCGGGGTGTCCCGTGGGGGGACCGGGGAGCTGTTTTTT
CASSGVSRGGTGELFF
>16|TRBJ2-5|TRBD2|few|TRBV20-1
TGCAGTGCTAGAGATCAACGTCGGCTAGCGGGAGGGACCCAGTACTTC
CSARDQRRLAGGTQYF
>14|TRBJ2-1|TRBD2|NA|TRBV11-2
TGTGCCAGCACGGGGACTAGCGGGGGCAATGAGCAGTTCTTC
CASTGTSGGNEQFF
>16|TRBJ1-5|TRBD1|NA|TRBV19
TGTGCCAGTAGTATTGGACAGGGGGCTTATGATCAGCCCCAGCATTTT
CASSIGQGAYDQPQHF
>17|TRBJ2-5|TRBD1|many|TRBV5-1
TGCGCCAGCAGCCCGGACAGGGGGCGAAGGATTACCGAGACCCAGTACTTC
CASSPDRGRRITETQYF
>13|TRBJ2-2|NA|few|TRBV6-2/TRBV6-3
TGTGCCAGCAGTATTCGACGGCCCGGGGAGCTGTTTTTT
CASSIRRPGELFF
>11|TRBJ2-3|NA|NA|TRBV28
TGTGCCAGCGGCGGGGTGAGCACGCAGTATTTT
CASGGVSTQYF
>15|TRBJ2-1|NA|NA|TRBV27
TGTGCCAGCAAATTGACACGGGAGTTCCCCAATGAGCAGTTCTTC
CASKLTREFPNEQFF
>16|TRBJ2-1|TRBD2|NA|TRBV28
TGTGCCAGCGGACCATATGGGAGGGCCATATACAATGAGCAGTTCTTC
CASGPYGRAIYNEQFF
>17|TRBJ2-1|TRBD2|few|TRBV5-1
TGCGCCAGCAGCTTGGGGTTCACCGGGAGGGCCATGGATGAGCAGTTCTTC
CASSLGFTGRAMDEQFF
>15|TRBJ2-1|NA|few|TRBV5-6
TGTGCCAGCAGCTTGCGCCGCCTAATTTACAATGAGCAGTTCTTC
CASSLRRLIYNEQFF
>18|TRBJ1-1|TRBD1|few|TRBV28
TGTGCCAGCAGTTTAGACCGGGACAGCCGTACTTTGAACACTGAAGCTTTCTTT
CASSLDRDSRTLNTEAFF
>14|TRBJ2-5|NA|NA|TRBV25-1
TGTGCCAGCAGTGTCCATAGCGGACGGGCGGCCCAGTACTTC
CASSVHSGRAAQYF
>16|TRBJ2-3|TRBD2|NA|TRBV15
TGTGCCACCAGCAGAGTACTAGCGGGAGGGCCAGATACGCAGTATTTT
CATSRVLAGGPDTQYF
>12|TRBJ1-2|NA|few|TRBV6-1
TGTGCCGGGAAGGGACCGCTAGGAGGCTACACCTTC
CAGKGPLGGYTF
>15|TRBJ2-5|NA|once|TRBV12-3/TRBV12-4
TGTGCCAGCAGTTTCGAGGGGAGCCGTAGAGAGACCCAGTACTTC
CASSFEGSRRETQYF
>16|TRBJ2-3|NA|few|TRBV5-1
TGCGCCAGCAGCTTAATGGGACCCCATGAGGGGGATACGCAGTATTTT
CASSLMGPHEGDTQYF
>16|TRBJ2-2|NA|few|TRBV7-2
TGTGCCAGCAGCTTCCTAACCGGGAGTCGGACCGGGGAGCTGTTTTTT
CASSFLTGSRTGELFF
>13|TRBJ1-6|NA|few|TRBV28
TGTGCCAGCAGCTACGGACAGTCGGCACCCCTCCACTTT
CASSYGQSAPLHF
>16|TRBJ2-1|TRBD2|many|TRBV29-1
TGCAGCGTTGAACCTACCGGACTAGCAGCCTACAATGAGCAGTTCTTC
CSVEPTGLAAYNEQFF
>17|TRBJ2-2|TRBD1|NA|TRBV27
TGTGCCAGCAGTTCGTTACGGACAGGGGGGGGTCCCGGGGAGCTGTTTTTT
CASSSLRTGGGPGELFF
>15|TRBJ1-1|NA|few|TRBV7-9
TGTGCCAGCAGCTTAGGACCTGTTGAGAACACTGAAGCTTTCTTT
CASSLGPVENTEAFF
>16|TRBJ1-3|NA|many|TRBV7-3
TGTGCCAGCAGCTTAAACCCGGGACCGCCTGGAAACACCATATATTTT
CASSLNPGPPGNTIYF
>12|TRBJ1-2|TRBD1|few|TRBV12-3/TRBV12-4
TGTGCCAGCAGTTGGGACAGGGGTTTCTCCACCTTC
CASSWDRGFSTF
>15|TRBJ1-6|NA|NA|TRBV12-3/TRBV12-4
TGTGCCAGCAGTTTTTGGGGCTCCTATAATTCACCCCTCCACTTT
CASSFWGSYNSPLHF
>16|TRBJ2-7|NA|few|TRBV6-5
TGTGCCAGCAGTTACTCCGCTAGTGGACCCCTCTACGAGCAGTACTTC
CASSYSASGPLYEQYF
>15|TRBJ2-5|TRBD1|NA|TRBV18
TGTGCCAGCTCACCCGGGACAGGGGGCGAAGAGACCCAGTACTTC
CASSPGTGGEETQYF
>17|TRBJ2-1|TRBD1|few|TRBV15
TGTGCCACCAGCAGAGATCTAGGGACAGGGAACGGGGAAGCCGAGTTCTTC
CATSRDLGTGNGEAEFF
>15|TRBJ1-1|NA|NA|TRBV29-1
TGCAGCGTTCAGGGAACGCGGACCGGGAACACTGAAGCTTTCTTT
CSVQGTRTGNTEAFF
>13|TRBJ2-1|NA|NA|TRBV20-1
TGCAGTGCTACAAAGCGGCAGTACAATGAGCAGTTCTTC
CSATKRQYNEQFF
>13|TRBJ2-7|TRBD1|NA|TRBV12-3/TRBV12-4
TGTGCCAGCAAAAAAGAGGGACAGGGAGAGCAGTACTTC
CASKKEGQGEQYF
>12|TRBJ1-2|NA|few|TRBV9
TGTGCCAGCAGCCTTAGGCAGTATGGCTACACCTTC
CASSLRQYGYTF
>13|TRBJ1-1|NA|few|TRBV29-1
TGCAGCGTCGCTTGGACTCTGAACACTGAAGCTTTCTTT
CSVAWTLNTEAFF
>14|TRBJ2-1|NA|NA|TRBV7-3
TGTGCCAGCAGCTTACCACATTCAGAGGGGGAGCAGTTCTTC
CASSLPHSEGEQFF
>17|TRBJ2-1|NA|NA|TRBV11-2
TGTGCCAGCAGCTTAGGGGGCCAATGGAGCTCCTACAATGAGCAGTTCTTC
CASSLGGQWSSYNEQFF
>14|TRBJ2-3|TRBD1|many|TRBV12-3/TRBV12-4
TGTGCCAGCAGTTTCGGGACAGGGACAGATACGCAGTATTTT
CASSFGTGTDTQYF
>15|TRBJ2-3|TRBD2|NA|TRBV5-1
TGCGCCAGCAGCTTGATAGCGGGAGGCCCAGATACGCAGTATTTT
CASSLIAGGPDTQYF
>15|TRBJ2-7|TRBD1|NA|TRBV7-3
TGTGCCAGCAGCGCCTCCGGGACAGGGGCCTACGAGCAGTACTTC
CASSASGTGAYEQYF
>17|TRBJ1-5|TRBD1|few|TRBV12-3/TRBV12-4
TGTGCCAGCAGCAAGAGAAGCGTGGACAGGACATATCAGCCCCAGCATTTT
CASSKRSVDRTYQPQHF
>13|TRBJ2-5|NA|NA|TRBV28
TGTGCCAGCAGCTTATCAGGGTACGCGACCCAGTACTTC
CASSLSGYATQYF
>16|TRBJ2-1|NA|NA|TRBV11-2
TGTGCCAGCAGCTTCGGTTTGGGGCACTCCTACAATGAGCAGTTCTTC
CASSFGLGHSYNEQFF
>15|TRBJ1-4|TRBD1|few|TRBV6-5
TGTGCCAGCAGTTACCGACAGGGGGATAATGAAAAACTGTTTTTT
CASSYRQGDNEKLFF
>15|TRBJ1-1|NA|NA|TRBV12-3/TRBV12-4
TGTGCCAGCAGTTTAACAACAGGTAGTGGCACTGAAGCTTTCTTT
CASSLTTGSGTEAFF
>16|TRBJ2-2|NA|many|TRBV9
TGTGCCAGCAGCCCCCGGACAGCGAGGGACACCGGGGAGCTGTTTTTT
CASSPRTARDTGELFF
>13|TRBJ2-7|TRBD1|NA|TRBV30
TGTGCCTGGAGACAGGGGGCGCGCCACGAGCAGTACTTC
CAWRQGARHEQYF
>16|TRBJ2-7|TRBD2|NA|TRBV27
TGTGCCAGCAGTTTCCTAGCGGGAGGCCCCGCCTACGAGCAGTACTTC
CASSFLAGGPAYEQYF
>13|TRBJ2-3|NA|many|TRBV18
TGTGCCAGCTCACCACCGATTACAGATACGCAGTATTTT
CASSPPITDTQYF
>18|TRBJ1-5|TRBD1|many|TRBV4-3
TGCGCCAGCAGCCAAGAGATCGGGACAGATAAAGGCAATCAGCCCCAGCATTTT
CASSQEIGTDKGNQPQHF
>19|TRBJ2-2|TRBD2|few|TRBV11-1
TGTGCCAGCAGCGACTCCTCTCTCGTAGCGGGAGAGAACACCGGGGAGCTGTTTTTT
CASSDSSLVAGENTGELFF
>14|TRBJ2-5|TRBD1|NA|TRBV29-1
TGCAGCGTCATGGACAGGGCGTACCAAGAGACCCAGTACTTC
CSVMDRAYQETQYF
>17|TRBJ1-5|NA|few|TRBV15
TGTGCCACCAGCAGAGATAATGTGACAGTAGGAAATCAGCCCCAGCATTTT
CATSRDNVTVGNQPQHF
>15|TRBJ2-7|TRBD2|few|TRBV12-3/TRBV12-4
TGTGCCAGCACCCCCCACCGGGACTACTCCTACGAGCAGTACTTC
CASTPHRDYSYEQYF
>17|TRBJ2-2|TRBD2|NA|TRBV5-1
TGCGCCAGCAGCCCGGGACTAGCGGAGCCGAACACCGGGGAGCTGTTTTTT
CASSPGLAEPNTGELFF
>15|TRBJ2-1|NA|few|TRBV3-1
TGTGCCAGCAGCCATCGACTAAGCCGGGACAATGAGCAGTTCTTC
CASSHRLSRDNEQFF
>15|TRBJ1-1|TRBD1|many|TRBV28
TGTGCCAGCAGTTCGTCCGGGACAGGGAACACTGAAGCTTTCTTT
CASSSSGTGNTEAFF
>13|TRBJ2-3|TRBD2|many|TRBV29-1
TGCAGCGGCGGGGCTAGCGGGAGTGATACGCAGTATTTT
CSGGASGSDTQYF